The rows below give T cell receptor beta chains drawn from one sample of a study of vaccination and CD4 T cells after COVID-19. TCRdb processed the PCR reads anew with MiXCR; each CDR3 protein has one entry. The repertoire holds about 9,600 distinct CDR3 sequences, with about 48% as singletons. No antigen is known for these receptors. The specimen was CD4+ T cells from blood, cultured in vitro. The receptors stem from a human donor who had recovered from COVID-19. The CDR3 runs from the conserved cysteine through the conserved F or W. The order of the fields is J gene, V gene, D gene, clone size, CDR3 DNA, CDR3 protein. A D gene is named only where the DNA matches it firmly. Some rows mark clone size as missing; the rest say once, few, many or name a class of expanded clone.

J: TRBJ1-2; V: TRBV5-6; D: .; size: .; DNA: TGTGCCAGCTGCCCGCTGGAGACTTTCTATGGCTACACCTTC; CDR3: CASCPLETFYGYTF
J: TRBJ2-5; V: TRBV18; D: TRBD1; size: .; DNA: TGTGCCAGCTCACCACCCCGGACAGGGGTTGAGACCCAGTACTTC; CDR3: CASSPPRTGVETQYF
J: TRBJ1-6; V: TRBV4-1; D: .; size: few; DNA: TGCGCCAGCAGCCAAGTGGGGGGGACGGTCTCACCCCTCCACTTT; CDR3: CASSQVGGTVSPLHF
J: TRBJ1-1; V: TRBV6-1; D: .; size: .; DNA: TGTGCCACCAGTATGAACACTGAAGCTTTCTTT; CDR3: CATSMNTEAFF
J: TRBJ2-7; V: TRBV24-1; D: .; size: .; DNA: TGTGCCACCAGTGCAGGGTACGAGCAGTACTTC; CDR3: CATSAGYEQYF
J: TRBJ2-5; V: TRBV5-4; D: .; size: .; DNA: TGTGCCAGCAGCTTGTTTCGGCGGAACCAAGAGACCCAGTACTTC; CDR3: CASSLFRRNQETQYF
J: TRBJ1-6; V: TRBV7-9; D: .; size: .; DNA: TGTGCCAGCAGCTTAGTGGTACAGGATAGCCTCCACTTT; CDR3: CASSLVVQDSLHF
J: TRBJ1-1; V: TRBV7-2; D: .; size: .; DNA: TGTGCCAGCAGCTTTGAGACAGCGAACACTGAAGCTTTCTTT; CDR3: CASSFETANTEAFF
J: TRBJ1-3; V: TRBV7-2; D: .; size: .; DNA: TGTGCCAGCAGCACCAGAAACACCATATATTTT; CDR3: CASSTRNTIYF
J: TRBJ2-2; V: TRBV24-1; D: .; size: .; DNA: TGTGCCACCAGTGATTTACGAGTGGCGGACACCGGGGAGCTGTTTTTT; CDR3: CATSDLRVADTGELFF
J: TRBJ1-5; V: TRBV28; D: .; size: .; DNA: TGTGCCAGCAGTTCCCCCCTTGGTGTCCAGCCCCAGCATTTT; CDR3: CASSSPLGVQPQHF
J: TRBJ1-4; V: TRBV2; D: .; size: .; DNA: TGTGCCAGCAGTGACTCCCGAGGCGCGAAGAAACTGTTTTTT; CDR3: CASSDSRGAKKLFF
J: TRBJ1-1; V: TRBV7-2; D: TRBD1; size: .; DNA: TGTGCCAGCAGCCCCGTGGGGACAGGGTTGGGCACTGAAGCTTTCTTT; CDR3: CASSPVGTGLGTEAFF
J: TRBJ2-5; V: TRBV6-2/TRBV6-3; D: .; size: .; DNA: TGTGCCAGCATGACGGTCTGGGAGACCCAGTACTTC; CDR3: CASMTVWETQYF
J: TRBJ2-5; V: TRBV7-2; D: TRBD2; size: .; DNA: TGTGCCAGCAGCGCCGGGGGGGCTTCGCAGACCCAGTACTTC; CDR3: CASSAGGASQTQYF
J: TRBJ2-7; V: TRBV6-5; D: .; size: .; DNA: TGTGCCAGCAGTTACGACAGCTCCTACGAGCAGTACTTC; CDR3: CASSYDSSYEQYF
J: TRBJ1-1; V: TRBV5-1; D: .; size: .; DNA: TGCGCCAGCAGCTTGGCGGGGAGGAGTTTGGCTTTCTTT; CDR3: CASSLAGRSLAFF
J: TRBJ1-2; V: TRBV12-3/TRBV12-4; D: .; size: .; DNA: TGTGCCAGCAGTCGGGGGCAGAAGACCGCGAACTATGGCTACACCTTC; CDR3: CASSRGQKTANYGYTF
J: TRBJ2-7; V: TRBV2; D: .; size: .; DNA: TGTGCCAGCAGTGAAGGGATCCTCTCCTACGAGCAGTACTTC; CDR3: CASSEGILSYEQYF
J: TRBJ1-2; V: TRBV24-1; D: .; size: .; DNA: TGTGCCACCAGTGATCCTTACAGGGCTGGAGGCTACACCTTC; CDR3: CATSDPYRAGGYTF
J: TRBJ2-2; V: TRBV7-8; D: .; size: .; DNA: TGTGCCAGCAGCTTATATTTGGGTAACACCGGGGAGCTGTTTTTT; CDR3: CASSLYLGNTGELFF
J: TRBJ2-6; V: TRBV7-6; D: .; size: once; DNA: TGTGCCAGCAGCTTAGTCATGGGAGGTGAGGCCAACGTCCTGACTTTC; CDR3: CASSLVMGGEANVLTF
J: TRBJ1-1; V: TRBV18; D: .; size: few; DNA: TGTGCCAGCTCAGCGGGAATACAGGGAACAGCTGAAGCTTTCTTT; CDR3: CASSAGIQGTAEAFF
J: TRBJ2-3; V: TRBV5-1; D: .; size: .; DNA: TGCGCCAGCAGCTTGTCCCTCCAGCGGAGTACAGATACGCAGTATTTT; CDR3: CASSLSLQRSTDTQYF
J: TRBJ2-3; V: TRBV7-2; D: .; size: .; DNA: TGTGCCAGCAGCCTCTTGGGGGGACTGGGCTATTCTAGCACAGATACGCAGTATTTT; CDR3: CASSLLGGLGYSSTDTQYF
J: TRBJ1-1; V: TRBV6-1; D: .; size: .; DNA: TGTGCCAGCAGTGAGACAGCTTCTGAAGCTTTCTTT; CDR3: CASSETASEAFF
J: TRBJ1-5; V: TRBV12-3/TRBV12-4; D: .; size: .; DNA: TGTGCCAGCAGCCGAGGGGCAAGGGTCAATCAGCCCCAGCATTTT; CDR3: CASSRGARVNQPQHF
J: TRBJ2-3; V: TRBV4-3; D: .; size: .; DNA: TGCGCCAGCAGCCAAGTCGAAGGAGGCACAGATACGCAGTATTTT; CDR3: CASSQVEGGTDTQYF
J: TRBJ1-1; V: TRBV19; D: TRBD1; size: .; DNA: TGTGCCAGCAGCCCACTCGCGGGACAGGGGTATGGGTCGAACACTGAAGCTTTCTTT; CDR3: CASSPLAGQGYGSNTEAFF
J: TRBJ1-2; V: TRBV6-1; D: TRBD1; size: few; DNA: TGTGCCAGCAGTGCGGGACAGGGAATCGGCTACACCTTC; CDR3: CASSAGQGIGYTF
J: TRBJ2-2; V: TRBV24-1; D: .; size: few; DNA: TGTGCCACCAGTTTGGGAGCCGGGGAGCTGTTTTTT; CDR3: CATSLGAGELFF
J: TRBJ1-2; V: TRBV5-1; D: .; size: .; DNA: TGCGCCAGCAGGCCCGGGACCGAAAACTATGGCTACACCTTC; CDR3: CASRPGTENYGYTF
J: TRBJ2-2; V: TRBV24-1; D: TRBD1; size: .; DNA: TGTGCCACCAGTGATACCACGGACAGGGGATACGGGGAGCTGTTTTTT; CDR3: CATSDTTDRGYGELFF
J: TRBJ1-5; V: TRBV2; D: TRBD1; size: few; DNA: TGTGCCAGCAGTCCACAGACAGGGGCTCAGCCCCAGCATTTT; CDR3: CASSPQTGAQPQHF
J: TRBJ2-5; V: TRBV19; D: TRBD1; size: once; DNA: TGTGCCAGTAGGCCGATGGACAGGGGCGAAGAGACCCAGTACTTC; CDR3: CASRPMDRGEETQYF
J: TRBJ2-7; V: TRBV10-3; D: .; size: .; DNA: TGTGCCATCAGTGAGTTGAGAGTCCGCGAGTCAGGCTACGAGCAGTACTTC; CDR3: CAISELRVRESGYEQYF
J: TRBJ2-2; V: TRBV24-1; D: TRBD1; size: .; DNA: TGTGCCACCAGTGGGCCGGGACAGACCGGGGAGCTGTTTTTT; CDR3: CATSGPGQTGELFF
J: TRBJ1-3; V: TRBV21-1; D: .; size: .; DNA: TGTGCCAGCTACCGACAGGGAAGCTCTGGAAACACCATATATTTT; CDR3: CASYRQGSSGNTIYF
J: TRBJ2-2; V: TRBV29-1; D: TRBD1; size: few; DNA: TGCAGCGGGGGGACAGGGACCAGCGGGGAGCTGTTTTTT; CDR3: CSGGTGTSGELFF
J: TRBJ2-1; V: TRBV20-1; D: TRBD2; size: .; DNA: TGCAGTGCTAGAGGTGCGAGCGGGGGGGTGGCGGTGGAGCAGTTCTTC; CDR3: CSARGASGGVAVEQFF
J: TRBJ2-7; V: TRBV20-1; D: TRBD1; size: .; DNA: TGCAGTGCTGCCCTTACAGGGGGCCGGTACGAGCAGTACTTC; CDR3: CSAALTGGRYEQYF
J: TRBJ2-2; V: TRBV18; D: .; size: .; DNA: TGTGCCAGCTCACCACCCTCGGGGACCGGGGAGCTGTTTTTT; CDR3: CASSPPSGTGELFF
J: TRBJ2-2; V: TRBV5-1; D: .; size: .; DNA: TGCGCCAGCAGTCCCACGGGGCAGGGAGGCACCGGGGAGCTGTTTTTT; CDR3: CASSPTGQGGTGELFF